Reported below is one TCR beta chain. What it binds is unknown. The sample is drawn from a study of a mutant IDH1 vaccine in newly diagnosed glioma. Whole-study context: Treated patients were around 62% male, roughly 38% female, mean age about 41 years.

The CDR3 runs 15 residues. Germline CDR1 and CDR2: SGHTA and FQGNSA. Trimming at V came to 3 bases and at J to 4 bases, leaving 6 bases not matched to a gene. Time point noted: week 47, end of study. Each dose delivered 300 ug of mutant IDH1 20-mer peptide subcutaneously with imiquimod. Libraries were prepared by immunoSEQ multiplex PCR; TCRdb keeps only in-frame clonotypes and omits some of them. The sample gives approximately 100,000 clones, roughly 90% of which show up once; over 0.6% is in the top ten. The rearrangement joins TRBV7-2 to TRBJ1-3; 7 bases fit TRBD1. The origin of this receptor is a woman between 50 and 59 years old with glioma. Sequences were derived from PBMCs, sampled from a glioma patient whose treatment included an IDH1 peptide vaccine. CDR3 sequence (DNA): TGTGCCAGCAGCTTGGACAGGACGGGCGGAAACACCATATATTTT. Encoded protein: CASSLDRTGGNTIYF.